The 25 T cell receptor beta chains below all came from one sample that was sequenced in a study of blood T cell repertoires in COVID-19. TCRdb keeps only in-frame clones here, not all; method: immunoSEQ multiplex PCR. The profile covers roughly 100,000 clones, with almost 80% appearing a single time and roughly a tenth taken by the ten largest. Sequencing was done on a sample of peripheral blood. Source of these receptors: a man aged 55 to 70 with active or convalescent COVID-19.

This clone was found a few times. CDR3 sequence: CAFGRGHEQYF. CDR3 coding DNA: TGTGCGTTTGGGCGGGGGCACGAGCAGTACTTC. V and J are TRBV30 and TRBJ2-7; weak D call: TRBD2 (7 bases). CDR1 is GTSNPN, CDR2 SVGIG, per germline (reference sequence). This CDR3 spans 11 amino acids.

This clone was counted between two and nine times. The chain employs TRBV7-8 and TRBJ2-5; tentatively, D is TRBD1 (5 bases). The CDR3 runs 14 residues. Germline V gene sequence: CDR1 SGHVS, CDR2 FQNEAQ. V was pared by 6 bases and J by 1 base, with 12 bases between. The CDR3 DNA follows: TGTGCCAGCAGACCAAGGACATTCCAAGAGACCCAGTACTTC. Translation: CASRPRTFQETQYF.

The chain is built from TRBV10-3 and TRBJ1-3; 8 bases agree with TRBD1. Unmatched junction bases numbered 4, after V lost 6 bases and J lost 6 bases. CDR1 and CDR2 (germline): ENHRY, SYGVKD. This CDR3 is 13 amino acids long. CDR3 in DNA: TGTGCCATCAGGGGACAGGCTGCAAACACCATATATTTT. Its translation: CAIRGQAANTIYF.

V usage is TRBV18 and J usage is TRBJ2-2; TRBD1 is a possible D gene (5 bases). CDR1 is KGHSH, CDR2 LQKENI, per germline. The CDR3 has 18 amino acids. Trimming took 0 bases from V and 4 from J, leaving 18 bases between them. In DNA form, the CDR3 reads TGTGCCAGCTCACCACCTAACGTAGGGCAGGGCTTCACCGGGGAGCTGTTTTTT. It is translated as CASSPPNVGQGFTGELFF.

The CDR3 is CASSVDGGSTGANVLTF. CDR3 nucleotide sequence: TGTGCCAGCAGCGTAGATGGCGGATCGACTGGGGCCAACGTCCTGACTTTC. The chain has TRBV9 and TRBJ2-6; D is undetermined. The CDR3 is made up of 17 amino acids. V was cut by 0 bases and J by 2 bases, with 12 bases left in between. The germline V gene has CDR1 SGDLS and CDR2 YYNGEE.

CDR3 bases: TGTGCCAGCAGCTTGGTTACAGGGGGTGGTTTAAGACGCACAGATACGCAGTATTTT. Its protein product is CASSLVTGGGLRRTDTQYF. The chain uses TRBV11-2 and TRBJ2-3; 8 bases line up with TRBD1. This CDR3 has 19 amino acids. The germline V gene encodes CDR1 SGHAT and CDR2 FQNNGV. J gave up 1 base and V 3 bases, and 15 bases lay outside the gene matches.

The gene calls are TRBV4-1 and TRBJ1-4; TRBD1 agrees at 8 bases. The CDR3 has 16 residues. CDR1 is MGHRA, CDR2 YSYEKL, per germline. Trimming took 2 bases from V and 7 from J; bases not matched to a gene: 9. CDR3 sequence reads: CASSQTPDRGGEKLFF. DNA for the CDR3: TGCGCCAGCAGCCAAACCCCCGACAGGGGTGGTGAAAAACTGTTTTTT.

The chain joins TRBV12-3 or TRBV12-4 to TRBJ2-7; D is perhaps TRBD2 (8 bases). CDR3 size: 13 residues. V lost 6 bases to trimming and J lost 7 bases, with 16 bases between them. CDR3 in amino acids: CASSIGRGLEQYF. The CDR3 DNA reads as TGTGCCAGCAGCATCGGGAGGGGGCTGGAGCAGTACTTC.

This clone was seen only once. The gene calls are TRBV28 and TRBJ1-4, with a weak D call TRBD1 (6 bases). Trimming left V 6 bases short and J 8 bases short, with 10 bases between. Looked up from germline, CDR1 is MDHEN and CDR2 is SYDVKM. There are 12 residues in the CDR3. CDR3 region: CASSLDREKLFF. The CDR3 nucleotides are TGTGCCAGCAGCCTTGACAGGGAAAAACTGTTTTTT.

The count of this clone is one. J is TRBJ1-1 and V is TRBV2; 7 positions agree with TRBD1. Germline V gives CDR1 SNHLY, CDR2 FYNNEI. The CDR3 spans 15 residues. V gave up 7 bases and J gave up 4 bases; unmatched junction bases: 12. The CDR3: CASNLAGTAGTEAFF. In nucleotides, the CDR3 is TGTGCCAGCAACCTCGCCGGGACAGCGGGCACTGAAGCTTTCTTT. Filled out from reference TRBV2 and TRBJ1-1, the complete variable domain reads EPEVTQTPSHQVTQMGQEVILRCVPISNHLYFYWYRQILGQKVEFLVSFYNNEISEKSEIFDDQFSVERPDGSNFTLKIRSTKLEDSAMYFCASNLAGTAGTEAFFGQGTRLTVV.

This clone has more than one count but fewer than ten. This sequence joins TRBV5-1 and TRBJ1-1; 7 nucleotides line up with TRBD1. The V gene's germline CDR1 is SGHRS and CDR2 YFSETQ. This CDR3 is 14 amino acids long. Losses at the gene ends were 6 bases for V and 0 bases for J; bases not matched to a gene: 5. CDR3 sequence: CASMQGTVNTEAFF. The DNA of the CDR3 is TGCGCCAGCATGCAAGGGACAGTGAACACTGAAGCTTTCTTT.

CDR3 DNA sequence: TGTGCCAGCACCGAGTGGGCTAGCGGGAAGGCCGGGGAGCTGTTTTTT. This encodes CASTEWASGKAGELFF. V is TRBV7-9 and J is TRBJ2-2; 9 nucleotides match TRBD2. Germline V gene sequence: CDR1 SEHNR, CDR2 FQNEAQ (reference sequence). The CDR3 totals 16 residues. After removal of 7 bases from V and 6 bases from J, the junction contained 12 bases not matched to a gene.

This chain links TRBV7-2 with TRBJ1-5; D is perhaps TRBD1 (6 bases). The CDR3 is 13 amino acids. Trimming pared 5 bases from V and 7 bases from J, leaving 12 bases between. Germline V gene data show CDR1 as SGHTA and CDR2 as FQGNSA. The CDR3 is CASSTAQGQPQHF. The CDR3 DNA follows: TGTGCCAGCAGCACAGCACAGGGACAGCCCCAGCATTTT.

The V gene is TRBV5-6, the J gene TRBJ1-4, with 7 bases lining up with TRBD1. J gave up 4 bases and V 3 bases, and 3 bases lay outside the gene matches. CDR1 is SGHDT, CDR2 YYEEEE, per germline. This CDR3 comprises 14 residues. DNA for the CDR3: TGTGCCAGCAGCTCGGGACAGAATAATGAAAAACTGTTTTTT. Its protein is CASSSGQNNEKLFF.

The chain carries TRBV7-2 and TRBJ2-3, with 10 bases fitting TRBD2. The CDR3 sequence is 17 residues long. V was clipped by 0 bases and J by 4 bases; unmatched bases: 7. CDR1 is SGHTA, CDR2 FQGNSA, per germline. The CDR3 bases are TGTGCCAGCAGCTTAGCGCCGGCTAGCGGGAGTGCAGATACGCAGTATTTT. This codes for CASSLAPASGSADTQYF.

This clone is a singleton in its sample. The V and J genes are TRBV10-2 and TRBJ1-2; D call uncertain. Germline lookup yields CDR1 WSHSY and CDR2 SAAADI. This CDR3 region has 15 residues. V lost 3 bases, J lost 3 bases, and 14 bases lay in between. The CDR3 region has the DNA TGCGCCAGCAGTGATCGGAGGGAGTCCCACTATGGCTACACCTTC. Its protein is CASSDRRESHYGYTF.

With regard to this clone: The sample contains more than one DNA sequence encoding this CDR3. The chain joins TRBV18 to TRBJ2-2; 7 nucleotides agree with TRBD1. Germline V lookup: CDR1 KGHSH, CDR2 LQKENI. The CDR3 consists of 14 residues. Trimming took 3 bases from V and 4 from J; bases not matched to a gene: 2. CDR3 amino acids: CASSPGQSTGELFF. The CDR3 DNA reads as TGTGCCAGCTCACCGGGACAGAGCACCGGGGAGCTGTTTTTT. Supplemented by reference TRBV18 and TRBJ2-2, the full variable domain reads NAGVMQNPRHLVRRRGQEARLRCSPMKGHSHVYWYRQLPEEGLKFMVYLQKENIIDESGMPKERFSAEFPKEGPSILRIQQVVRGDSAAYFCASSPGQSTGELFFGEGSRLTVL.

This clone has a handful of counts. The rearrangement links TRBV7-8 to TRBJ2-7; 10 bases are shared with TRBD1. CDR1 is SGHVS and CDR2 is FQNEAQ in the germline V gene. After removal of 1 base from V and 6 bases from J, the junction contained 0 bases not matched to a gene. The length of the CDR3 is 13 residues. The DNA of the CDR3 is TGTGCCAGCAGCTTAGGGACAGGGGGCGAGCAGTACTTC. Translating it yields CASSLGTGGEQYF. Full variable domain (rest looked up from reference TRBV7-8 and TRBJ2-7): GAGVSQSPRYKVAKRGQDVALRCDPISGHVSLFWYQQALGQGPEFLTYFQNEAQLDKSGLPSDRFFAERPEGSVSTLKIQRTQQEDSAVYLCASSLGTGGEQYFGPGTRLTVT.

The CDR3 spells CASSHSPSGYEQYF. The DNA for the CDR3 is TGCGCCAGCAGCCATTCCCCTAGCGGGTACGAGCAGTACTTC. The gene calls are TRBV4-1 and TRBJ2-7, with TRBD2 identical over 8 bases. The CDR3 sequence is 14 residues long. The junction had 5 bases not matched to a gene; V was cut back by 3 bases and J by 4 bases. In germline, CDR1 is MGHRA, CDR2 YSYEKL.

The chain links TRBV5-1 to TRBJ1-2, with TRBD1 as a possible D gene (5 bases). Per the germline V gene, CDR1 is SGHRS and CDR2 is YFSETQ. CDR3 length equals 17 residues. Trimming pared 2 bases from V and 1 base from J, leaving 18 bases between. The CDR3: CASSLTRDIGLNYGYTF. As DNA, the CDR3 is TGCGCCAGCAGCTTAACCAGGGATATAGGCCTTAACTATGGCTACACCTTC. Looking up the rest from reference TRBV5-1 and TRBJ1-2 gives the full variable domain: KAGVTQTPRYLIKTRGQQVTLSCSPISGHRSVSWYQQTPGQGLQFLFEYFSETQRNKGNFPGRFSGRQFSNSRSEMNVSTLELGDSALYLCASSLTRDIGLNYGYTFGSGTRLTVV.

This clone was seen only a few times. The chain couples TRBV30 to TRBJ1-4; D gene unclear. Germline CDR1 GTSNPN, CDR2 SVGIG (reference sequence). V shed 2 bases and J shed 0 bases, with 7 bases lying between them. The CDR3 is 14 amino acids. The CDR3: CAWSHTATNEKLFF. DNA of the CDR3: TGTGCCTGGAGTCATACTGCAACTAATGAAAAACTGTTTTTT.

V gene TRBV2 combines with J gene TRBJ2-1; 7 bases align to TRBD1. The CDR3 sequence is 16 residues long. J gave up 7 bases and V 5 bases, and 14 bases lay outside the gene matches. From germline, CDR1 is SNHLY and CDR2 FYNNEI. CDR3 in DNA: TGTGCCAGCAGTCGGGACAGCTCCTCGGGATTGAATGAGCAGTTCTTC. Protein product: CASSRDSSSGLNEQFF.

CDR3 amino acids: CASSARGEVNQPQHF. Written as DNA, the CDR3 is TGTGCCAGCAGCGCCCGGGGTGAGGTCAATCAGCCCCAGCATTTT. The chain links TRBV9 to TRBJ1-5, with D unclear. The CDR3 is 15 residues long. Trimming left V 3 bases short and J 3 bases short, with 13 bases between. Per the germline V gene, CDR1 is SGDLS and CDR2 is YYNGEE.

The V call is TRBV14, the J call TRBJ2-1; 10 bases map to TRBD2. The V and J ends lost 1 base and 3 bases, in that order; junction bases with no gene match: 6. CDR3 length: 17 amino acids. Germline V gives CDR1 SGHDN, CDR2 FVKESK. The DNA of the CDR3 is TGTGCCAGCAGCCAAGGGAATACTAGCGGGAACTACAATGAGCAGTTCTTC. The encoded protein is CASSQGNTSGNYNEQFF.

The chain carries TRBV5-6 and TRBJ2-7; unclear D gene. The V and J ends lost 1 base and 1 base respectively, with 9 bases between them. The CDR3 consists of 14 residues. Germline assignment: CDR1 SGHDT and CDR2 YYEEEE. The CDR3 sequence: CASSLPSRSYEQYV. CDR3 coding DNA: TGTGCCAGCAGCTTGCCTTCTCGGTCCTACGAGCAGTACGTC.